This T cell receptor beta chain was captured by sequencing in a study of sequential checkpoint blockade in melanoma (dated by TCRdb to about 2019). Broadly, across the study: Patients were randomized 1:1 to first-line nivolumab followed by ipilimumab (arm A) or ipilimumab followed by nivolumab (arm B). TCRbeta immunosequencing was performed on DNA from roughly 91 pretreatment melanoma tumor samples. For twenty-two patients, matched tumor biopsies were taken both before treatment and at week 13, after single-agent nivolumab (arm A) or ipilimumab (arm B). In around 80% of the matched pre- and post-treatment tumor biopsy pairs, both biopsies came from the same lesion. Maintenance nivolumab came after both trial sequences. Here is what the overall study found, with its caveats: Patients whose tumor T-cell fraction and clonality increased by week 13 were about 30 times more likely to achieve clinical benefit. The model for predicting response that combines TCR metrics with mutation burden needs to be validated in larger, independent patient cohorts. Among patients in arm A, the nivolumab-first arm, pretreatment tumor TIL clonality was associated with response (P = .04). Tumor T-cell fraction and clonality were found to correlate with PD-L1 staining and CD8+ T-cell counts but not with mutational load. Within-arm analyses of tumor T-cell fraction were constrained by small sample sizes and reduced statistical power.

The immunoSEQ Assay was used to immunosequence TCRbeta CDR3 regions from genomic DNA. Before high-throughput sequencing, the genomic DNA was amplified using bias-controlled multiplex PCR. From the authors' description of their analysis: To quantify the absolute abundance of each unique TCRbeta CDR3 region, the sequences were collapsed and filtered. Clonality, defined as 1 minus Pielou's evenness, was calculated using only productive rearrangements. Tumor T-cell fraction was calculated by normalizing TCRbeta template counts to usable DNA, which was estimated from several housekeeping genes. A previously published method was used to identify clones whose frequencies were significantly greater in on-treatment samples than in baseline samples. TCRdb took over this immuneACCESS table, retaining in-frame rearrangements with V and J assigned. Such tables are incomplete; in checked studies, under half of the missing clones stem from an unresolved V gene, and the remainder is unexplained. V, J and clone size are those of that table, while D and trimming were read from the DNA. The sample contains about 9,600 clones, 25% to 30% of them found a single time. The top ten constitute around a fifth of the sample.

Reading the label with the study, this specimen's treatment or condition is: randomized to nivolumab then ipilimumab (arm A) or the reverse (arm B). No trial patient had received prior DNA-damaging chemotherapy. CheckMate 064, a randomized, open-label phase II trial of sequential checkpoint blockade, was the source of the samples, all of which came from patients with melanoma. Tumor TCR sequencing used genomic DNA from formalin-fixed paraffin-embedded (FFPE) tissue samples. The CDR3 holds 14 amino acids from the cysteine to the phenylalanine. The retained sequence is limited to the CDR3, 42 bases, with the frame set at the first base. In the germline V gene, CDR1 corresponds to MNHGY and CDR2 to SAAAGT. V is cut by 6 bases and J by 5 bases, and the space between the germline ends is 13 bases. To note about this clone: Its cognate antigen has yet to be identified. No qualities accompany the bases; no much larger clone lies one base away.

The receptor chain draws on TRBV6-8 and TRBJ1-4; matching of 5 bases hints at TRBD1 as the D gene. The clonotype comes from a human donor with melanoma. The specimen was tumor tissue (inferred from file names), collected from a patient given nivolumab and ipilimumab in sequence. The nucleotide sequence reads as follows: TGTGCCAGCAGCGAAACCGGGGGAAATGAAAAACTGTTTTTT. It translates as CASSETGGNEKLFF.